Following are 25 T cell receptor beta chains from one sample sequenced in a study of blood T cell repertoires in COVID-19. Sequencing used immunoSEQ multiplex PCR; TCRdb keeps in-frame clones, though not all of them. The table lists 200,000 to 250,000 clones, approximately 89% of them singletons, with around 3.8% in the top ten. The sequencing input was PBMCs or T cells enriched from blood (not recorded which). These TCRs come from a woman aged 30 to 39 who had been exposed to COVID-19.

The rearrangement uses TRBV10-3 and TRBJ1-4; 9 positions match TRBD1. With V trimmed by 4 bases and J by 4 bases, 7 bases remained unmatched. This CDR3 has 16 residues. Per germline, CDR1 ENHRY and CDR2 SYGVKD. The CDR3 protein is CAISATDRGSNEKLFF. The CDR3 DNA follows: TGTGCCATCAGTGCCACGGACAGGGGAAGTAATGAAAAACTGTTTTTT.

The CDR3 DNA follows: TGTGCCAGCAGTGGGCGAGAACCGATGGGCAATCAGCCCCAGCATTTT. Translated: CASSGREPMGNQPQHF. The chain combines TRBV27 with TRBJ1-5; D is ambiguous. Germline CDR1 MNHEY, CDR2 SMNVEV (reference sequence). Deletions cut 5 bases from V and 2 bases from J, with 16 bases between. The CDR3 extends over 16 amino acids.

The chain carries TRBV18 and TRBJ2-3; possibly TRBD2 for D (5 bases). The germline CDR1 and CDR2 sequences are KGHSH and LQKENI. The V end lost 4 bases, the J end lost 1 base, and 12 bases lay between the germline ends. This CDR3 contains 15 residues. The CDR3 sequence is CASSRRGKGTDTQYF. In nucleotides, the CDR3 is TGTGCCAGCTCACGCCGGGGAAAGGGCACAGATACGCAGTATTTT.

The chain joins TRBV5-1 to TRBJ2-7; 7 bases are shared with TRBD2. The CDR3 sequence is 15 residues long. Germline-derived CDR1 and CDR2 are SGHRS and YFSETQ. Trimming took 4 bases from V and 4 from J; bases not matched to a gene: 11. The CDR3 nucleotides are TGCGCCAGCAGCCGGGACTACCCGACACTGTACGAGCAGTACTTC. This encodes CASSRDYPTLYEQYF.

This chain joins TRBV7-3 and TRBJ2-3; D is uncertain. Germline CDR1 and CDR2: SGHTA and FQGTGA. Trimming stripped 2 bases from V and 0 bases from J, with 12 bases between. This CDR3 is 16 amino acids long. CDR3 protein: CASSLFASVSTDTQYF. CDR3 nucleotides: TGTGCCAGCAGCTTATTCGCGAGTGTCAGCACAGATACGCAGTATTTT.

The chain has TRBV6-1 and TRBJ1-3, with D perhaps matching TRBD1 (6 bases). Germline V gene lookup returns CDR1 MNHNS and CDR2 SASEGT. The CDR3 consists of 15 residues. The ends were cut back, 2 bases at V and 2 bases at J, with 10 bases in the middle. The CDR3 bases are TGTGCCAGCAGTGAAACGGACAGCGCTGGAAACACCATATATTTT. Translating gives CASSETDSAGNTIYF.

The chain combines TRBV18 with TRBJ1-1; perhaps TRBD1 as D (6 bases). Germline V gene data show CDR1 as KGHSH and CDR2 as LQKENI. V was shortened by 0 bases and J by 3 bases, with 14 bases between the two germline ends. The CDR3 contains 16 residues. The DNA for the CDR3 is TGTGCCAGCTCACCACCGGGAGGGGGAGGAGACACTGAAGCTTTCTTT. This gives the protein CASSPPGGGGDTEAFF.

V usage is TRBV7-9 and J usage is TRBJ2-3; D might be TRBD2 (6 bases). Looked up from germline, CDR1 is SEHNR and CDR2 is FQNEAQ (reference sequence). The CDR3 totals 14 residues. Trimming removed 1 base from V and 6 bases from J, with 11 bases in between. The CDR3: CASSLETSLDTQYF. CDR3 in DNA: TGTGCCAGCAGCTTAGAGACTAGTCTCGATACGCAGTATTTT.

The genes are TRBV27 and TRBJ2-1, with 14 bases identical to TRBD2. Germline V lookup: CDR1 MNHEY, CDR2 SMNVEV (reference sequence). The junction had 1 base not matched to a gene; V was cut back by 8 bases and J by 7 bases. This CDR3 comprises 13 residues. CDR3 DNA: TGTGCCAGCCGGACTAGCGGGAGGAATGAGCAGTTCTTC. Translating it yields CASRTSGRNEQFF.

This sequence joins TRBV2 and TRBJ2-7, with a possible D match to TRBD2 (5 bases). The V and J ends lost 3 bases and 4 bases respectively, with 16 bases between them. The CDR3 is 15 amino acids. The V gene's germline CDR1 is SNHLY and CDR2 FYNNEI. The CDR3 spells CASSDPLGGSYEQYF. The DNA of the CDR3 is TGTGCCAGCAGTGATCCACTAGGAGGATCTTACGAGCAGTACTTC.

The V and J genes are TRBV19 and TRBJ2-3, with D maybe TRBD2 (5 bases). Germline V gene lookup returns CDR1 LNHDA and CDR2 SQIVND (reference sequence). V was clipped by 4 bases and J by 6 bases, with 11 bases between them. The CDR3 contains 13 residues. The CDR3 reads CASSKVGVDTQYF. The DNA of the CDR3 is TGTGCCAGTAGTAAAGTCGGGGTGGATACGCAGTATTTT.

The gene calls are TRBV11-2 and TRBJ2-7, with 9 nucleotides matching TRBD1. There are 14 residues in the CDR3. J was trimmed by 12 bases and V by 3 bases; bases with no gene match: 12. From germline, CDR1 is SGHAT and CDR2 FQNNGV. The CDR3 sequence is CASSLAHGTGYSYF. In DNA, the CDR3 is TGTGCCAGCAGCTTGGCCCACGGGACAGGGTACTCGTACTTC. Variable domain in full (rest from reference TRBV11-2 and TRBJ2-7): EAGVAQSPRYKIIEKRQSVAFWCNPISGHATLYWYQQILGQGPKLLIQFQNNGVVDDSQLPKDRFSAERLKGVDSTLKIQPAKLEDSAVYLCASSLAHGTGYSYFGPGTRLTVT.

This sequence joins TRBV6-5 and TRBJ2-1; 10 nucleotides line up with TRBD2. The CDR3 contains 16 residues. V lost 0 bases to trimming and J lost 3 bases; unmatched junction nucleotides: 2. The germline gives CDR1 MNHEY, CDR2 SVGAGI. The CDR3 reads CASSYSTSGYYNEQFF. The CDR3 region has the DNA TGTGCCAGCAGTTACTCGACTAGCGGGTACTACAATGAGCAGTTCTTC.

V and J are TRBV3-1 (or the pseudogene TRBV3-2) and TRBJ2-1; TRBD2 aligns across 7 bases. There are 16 residues in the CDR3. Germline trimming cut 1 base from V and 3 bases from J; bases unmatched to any gene: 6. Per the germline V gene, CDR1 is LGHDT and CDR2 is YNNKEL (reference sequence). As DNA, the CDR3 is TGTGCCAGCAGCCAAGGTCGAGCGGGGAACTACAATGAGCAGTTCTTC. It is translated as CASSQGRAGNYNEQFF.

The chain is built from TRBV5-4 and TRBJ1-2; 9 positions match TRBD1. The junction had 3 bases not matched to a gene; V was cut back by 4 bases and J by 2 bases. The CDR3 loop spans 14 amino acids. From germline, CDR1 is SGHNT and CDR2 YYREEE (reference sequence). The CDR3 coding sequence is TGTGCCAGCAGCGCTGGACAGGGGAACTATGGCTACACCTTC. It is translated as CASSAGQGNYGYTF. The full variable domain, rest sourced from reference TRBV5-4 and TRBJ1-2, is ETGVTQSPTHLIKTRGQQVTLRCSSQSGHNTVSWYQQALGQGPQFIFQYYREEENGRGNFPPRFSGLQFPNYSSELNVNALELDDSALYLCASSAGQGNYGYTFGSGTRLTVV.

J is TRBJ2-2 and V is TRBV5-1, with a tentative D call TRBD1 (6 bases). V shed 0 bases and J shed 2 bases, with 8 bases lying between them. The germline V gene has CDR1 SGHRS and CDR2 YFSETQ. The CDR3 covers 15 residues. CDR3: CASSLEGHNTGELFF. In DNA, the CDR3 is TGCGCCAGCAGCTTGGAGGGACACAACACCGGGGAGCTGTTTTTT.

The chain employs TRBV7-9 and TRBJ1-5; no firm D call. V lost 5 bases and J 6 bases, leaving 8 bases between the germline ends. Per germline, CDR1 SEHNR and CDR2 FQNEAQ (reference sequence). The CDR3 runs 12 residues. The CDR3 loop is CASSPEGQPQHF. CDR3 coding DNA: TGTGCCAGCAGCCCCGAGGGTCAGCCCCAGCATTTT. Full variable domain (missing parts from reference TRBV7-9 and TRBJ1-5): DTGVSQNPRHKITKRGQNVTFRCDPISEHNRLYWYRQTLGQGPEFLTYFQNEAQLEKSRLLSDRFSAERPKGSFSTLEIQRTEQGDSAMYLCASSPEGQPQHFGDGTRLSIL.

The V call is TRBV5-1, the J call TRBJ1-2, with TRBD1 identical over 12 bases. CDR1 and CDR2 (germline): SGHRS, YFSETQ. The length of the CDR3 is 17 residues. With V trimmed by 5 bases and J by 8 bases, 16 bases remained unmatched. The CDR3 spells CASSHNQGQGATGGYTF. CDR3 DNA sequence: TGCGCCAGCAGTCACAATCAGGGACAGGGGGCTACAGGCGGCTACACCTTC.

CDR3 in amino acids: CASSLAGGDTQYF. DNA for the CDR3: TGTGCCAGCTCACTAGCCGGTGGTGATACGCAGTATTTT. The chain employs TRBV18 and TRBJ2-3; D ambiguous. The CDR3 spans 13 residues. CDR1 is KGHSH, CDR2 LQKENI, per germline. Trimming stripped 4 bases from V and 6 bases from J, with 11 bases between.

The J gene is TRBJ2-7, the V gene TRBV28, with 9 bases that match TRBD1. The CDR3 contains 14 residues. Germline V lookup: CDR1 MDHEN, CDR2 SYDVKM. After removal of 4 bases from V and 2 bases from J, the junction contained 3 bases not matched to a gene. For the CDR3, the DNA is TGTGCCAGCAGTTCGGGGACAGGGACCTACGAGCAGTACTTC. Encoded protein: CASSSGTGTYEQYF.

The chain is built from TRBV2 and TRBJ1-1; D unclear. This CDR3 comprises 15 residues. V was trimmed by 2 bases and J by 1 base, leaving 11 bases between them. Per the germline V gene, CDR1 is SNHLY and CDR2 is FYNNEI. The CDR3 DNA reads TGTGCCAGCAGTGAAATGTTGCGGGAGAACACTGAAGCTTTCTTT. This sequence encodes CASSEMLRENTEAFF. Drawing the rest from reference TRBV2 and TRBJ1-1, the complete variable domain is EPEVTQTPSHQVTQMGQEVILRCVPISNHLYFYWYRQILGQKVEFLVSFYNNEISEKSEIFDDQFSVERPDGSNFTLKIRSTKLEDSAMYFCASSEMLRENTEAFFGQGTRLTVV.

The V call is TRBV7-2, the J call TRBJ2-1; perhaps TRBD2 as D (7 bases). The germline CDR1 and CDR2 sequences are SGHTA and FQGNSA. This CDR3 contains 15 residues. Trimming stripped 5 bases from V and 3 bases from J, with 14 bases between. The CDR3 region has the DNA TGTGCCAGCAGCCTACAGGGAGGGTACTACAATGAGCAGTTCTTC. Its translation: CASSLQGGYYNEQFF.

The chain joins TRBV19 to TRBJ2-1; 7 bases line up with TRBD2. Germline CDR1 is LNHDA and CDR2 is SQIVND (reference sequence). The CDR3 contains 14 residues. J was trimmed by 8 bases and V by 7 bases; bases with no gene match: 11. The CDR3 loop reads CASKLGGSADEQFF. The CDR3 region has the DNA TGTGCCAGTAAACTAGGCGGGAGTGCGGATGAGCAGTTCTTC.

The chain employs TRBV27 and TRBJ2-7; 10 nucleotides line up with TRBD2. Per the germline V gene, CDR1 is MNHEY and CDR2 is SMNVEV (reference sequence). With V trimmed by 4 bases and J by 0 bases, 3 bases remained unmatched. The CDR3 extends over 15 amino acids. The CDR3 DNA follows: TGTGCCAGCAGTTCGGGGACTAGCGACTCCTACGAGCAGTACTTC. Translating it yields CASSSGTSDSYEQYF.

The chain employs TRBV19 and TRBJ1-1; 7 bases fit TRBD1. Germline CDR1 and CDR2: LNHDA and SQIVND (reference sequence). This CDR3 region has 12 residues. V lost 8 bases and J lost 1; bases outside the gene matches: 1. CDR3 amino acids: CASGDRNTEAFF. CDR3 DNA sequence: TGTGCCAGTGGGGACAGGAACACTGAAGCTTTCTTT.